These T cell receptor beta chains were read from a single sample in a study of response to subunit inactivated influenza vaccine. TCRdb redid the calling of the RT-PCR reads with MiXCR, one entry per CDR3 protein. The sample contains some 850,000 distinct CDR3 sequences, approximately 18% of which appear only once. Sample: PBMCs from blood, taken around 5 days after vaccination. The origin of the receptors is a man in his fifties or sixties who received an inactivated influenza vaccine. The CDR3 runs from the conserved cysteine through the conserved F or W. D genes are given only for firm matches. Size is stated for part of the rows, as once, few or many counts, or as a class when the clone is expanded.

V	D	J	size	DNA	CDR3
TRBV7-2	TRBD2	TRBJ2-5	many	TGTGCCAGCAGCTTAGGGCGGGGGGCCCAAGAGACCCAGTACTTC	CASSLGRGAQETQYF
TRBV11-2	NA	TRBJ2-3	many	TGTGCCAGCAGCTTAGGGTTACTGACCGTAGATACGCAGTATTTT	CASSLGLLTVDTQYF
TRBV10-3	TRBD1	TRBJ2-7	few	TGTGCCACCGAGACAGGGGCGGGCGAGCAGTACTTC	CATETGAGEQYF
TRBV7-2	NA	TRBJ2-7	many	TGTGCCAGCAGCCTGAACCTTGGCTACGAGCAGTACTTC	CASSLNLGYEQYF
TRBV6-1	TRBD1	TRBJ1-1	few	TGTGCCAGCAGTGGGGGGACAGGGGGCTTGTATACTGAAGCCTTCTTT	CASSGGTGGLYTEAFF
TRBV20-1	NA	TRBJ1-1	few	TGCAGTGCACGCAGGGATAGGACTGAAGCTTTCTTT	CSARRDRTEAFF
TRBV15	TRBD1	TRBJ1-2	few	TGTGCCACCAGCAGACGGACAGGGGGCTATGGCTACACCTTC	CATSRRTGGYGYTF
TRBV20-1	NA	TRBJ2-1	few	TGCAGTGCTAGAGCATCTAGCAGATTCTACAATGAGCAGTTCTTC	CSARASSRFYNEQFF
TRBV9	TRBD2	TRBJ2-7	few	TGTGCCAGCAGCGTATCCAGCGGGAGGGGCTACGAGCAGTACTTC	CASSVSSGRGYEQYF
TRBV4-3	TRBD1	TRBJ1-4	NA	TGCGCCAGCAGCCAAGAAAGATACAGGGGGCGAGGAAAACTGTTTTTT	CASSQERYRGRGKLFF
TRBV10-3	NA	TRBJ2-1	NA	TGTGCCATCAGTGGGGTGGCGGGAAGCTCCTACAATGAGCAGTTCTTC	CAISGVAGSSYNEQFF
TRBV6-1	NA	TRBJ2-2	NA	TGTGCCAGCTCCCGTTCCAGGAAGGACACCGGGGAGCTGTTTTTT	CASSRSRKDTGELFF
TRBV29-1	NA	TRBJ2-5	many	TGCAGCGTTGTATTTCGACTATTAGAGACCCAGTACTTC	CSVVFRLLETQYF
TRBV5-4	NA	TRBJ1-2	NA	TGTGCCAGCAGCTTGCCTCGAGGATCTGTAGGCTATGGCTACACCTTC	CASSLPRGSVGYGYTF
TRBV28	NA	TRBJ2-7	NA	TGTGCCAGCAGTTTGGGGGCAGTAACTAGCTCCTACGAGCAGTACTTC	CASSLGAVTSSYEQYF
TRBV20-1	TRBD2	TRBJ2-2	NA	TGCAGTGCTAGAGATCTTGGGACTAGAGGGGCCGGGGAGCTGTTTTTT	CSARDLGTRGAGELFF
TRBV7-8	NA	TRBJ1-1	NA	TGTGCCAGCAGCTTAGGTGGGGAAGGGGTAGGGGAAGCTTTCTTT	CASSLGGEGVGEAFF
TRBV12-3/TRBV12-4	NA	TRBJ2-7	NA	TGTGCCAGCAGTTTAGGGTCGGGACCCCGAGGCCACGAGCAGTACTTC	CASSLGSGPRGHEQYF
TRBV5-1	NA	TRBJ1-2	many	TGCGCCAGCAGCTTGCGGAATAGTGGCTACACCTTC	CASSLRNSGYTF
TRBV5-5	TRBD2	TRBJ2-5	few	TGTGCCAGCAGCTTGTTGACTAGCGGGGGGGTCCAAGAGACCCAGTACTTC	CASSLLTSGGVQETQYF
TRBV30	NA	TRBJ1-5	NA	TGTGCCTGGAATCGGGTCGATCAGCCCCAGCATTTT	CAWNRVDQPQHF
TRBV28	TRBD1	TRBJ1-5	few	TGTGCCAGCCGAAGAGGGACAGCTAATCAGCCCCAGCATTTT	CASRRGTANQPQHF
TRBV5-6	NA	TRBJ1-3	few	TGTGCCAGCAGCGGCCCGGACAGAAGCTCTGGAAACACCATATATTTT	CASSGPDRSSGNTIYF
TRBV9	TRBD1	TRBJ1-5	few	TGTGCCAGCAGCGTAGGGGCAGGGGGAGGGCAGCCCCAGCATTTT	CASSVGAGGGQPQHF
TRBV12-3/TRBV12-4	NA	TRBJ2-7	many	TGTGCCAGCAGTTTAGCGATTGGGGGCGAGCAGTACTTC	CASSLAIGGEQYF
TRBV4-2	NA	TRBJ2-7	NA	TGTGCCAGCAGCCAAGATGATGGCAGGGGATACGAGCAGTACTTC	CASSQDDGRGYEQYF
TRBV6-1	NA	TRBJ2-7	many	TGTGCCAGCAGCCCAGGGGTGGCCTCCTACGAGCAGTACTTC	CASSPGVASYEQYF
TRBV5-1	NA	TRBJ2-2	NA	TGCGCCAGCAGCACTGGTCTTCGTGGGGAAGCCGGGGAGCTGTTTTTT	CASSTGLRGEAGELFF
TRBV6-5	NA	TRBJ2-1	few	TGTGCCAGCAGTTACGGGCGCCTCAATGAGCAGTTCTTC	CASSYGRLNEQFF
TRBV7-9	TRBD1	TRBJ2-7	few	TGTGCCAGCAGACCATTCGACAGGGCCGAGCAGTACTTC	CASRPFDRAEQYF
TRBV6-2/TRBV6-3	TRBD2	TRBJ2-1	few	TGTGCCAGCAGTACAGGACTAGCGGGGGGACTGGCTGAGCAGTTCTTC	CASSTGLAGGLAEQFF
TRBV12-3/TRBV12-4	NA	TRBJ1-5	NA	TGTGCCAGCAGTTTAGGTCAGGATGGTCAGCCCCAGCATTTT	CASSLGQDGQPQHF
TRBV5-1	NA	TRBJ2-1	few	TGCGCCAGCAGCCTCCGACCCGCGGATTACAATGAGCAGTTCTTC	CASSLRPADYNEQFF
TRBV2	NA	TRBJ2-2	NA	TGTGCCAGCAGCCACTGGACAGACGTGACCGGGGAGCTGTTTTTT	CASSHWTDVTGELFF
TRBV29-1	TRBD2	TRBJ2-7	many	TGCAGCGTTTCCGCGGGAGAGTACGAGCAGTACTTC	CSVSAGEYEQYF
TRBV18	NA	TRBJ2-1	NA	TGTGCCAGCTCAGCCGGGGGAGGAGGTCCCCTGTACAATGAGCAGTTCTTC	CASSAGGGGPLYNEQFF
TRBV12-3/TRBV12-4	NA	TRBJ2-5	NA	TGTGCCAGCAGTTTTTTCTCCCGCCAAGAGACCCAGTACTTC	CASSFFSRQETQYF
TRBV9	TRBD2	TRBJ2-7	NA	TGTGCCAGCAGCTCTAGCGGGTCTAGCCACTACGAGCAGTACTTC	CASSSSGSSHYEQYF
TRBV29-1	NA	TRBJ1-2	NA	TGCAGCGGTAGGTCAGGGACCTATGGCCACACCTTC	CSGRSGTYGHTF
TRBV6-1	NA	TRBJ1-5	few	TGTGCCAGCACCATTCGGGGGGATCAGCCCCAGCATTTT	CASTIRGDQPQHF
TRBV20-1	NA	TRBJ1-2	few	TGCAGTGCTAGAACGGGACGGAACTATGGCTACACCTTC	CSARTGRNYGYTF
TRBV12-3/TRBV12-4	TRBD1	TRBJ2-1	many	TGTGCCAGCAGTCTCCCAGACAGGGTCAATGAGCAGTTCTTC	CASSLPDRVNEQFF
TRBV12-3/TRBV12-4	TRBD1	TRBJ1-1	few	TGTGCCAGCAGTGGAACAGGGGGCTCCACTGAAGCTTTCTTT	CASSGTGGSTEAFF
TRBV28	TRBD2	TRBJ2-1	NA	TGTGCCAGCAGACCTCCGGGACTAGTAATCCTCAATGAGCAGTTCTTC	CASRPPGLVILNEQFF
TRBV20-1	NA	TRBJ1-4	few	TGCAGTGCTAGACCGGGCTCTGGTTTAGAAGGTGAAAAACTGTTTTTT	CSARPGSGLEGEKLFF
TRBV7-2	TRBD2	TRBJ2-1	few	TGTGCCAGCAGCTTAGCTAGCGGGAGGTTGGTAGGTGAGCAGTTCTTC	CASSLASGRLVGEQFF
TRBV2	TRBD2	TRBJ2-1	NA	TGTGCCAGCAGTGAATCTAGCGGGACCCCCAATGAGCAGTTCTTC	CASSESSGTPNEQFF